The entry below gives a single T cell receptor beta chain sequence along with its context. This sample is part of a study of blood T cell repertoires in COVID-19. Study background: The United States, Italy and Spain provided the acute and convalescent COVID-19 samples. PBMCs, B-cell-depleted T cells, or T cells were the source of the cDNA or gDNA that made up the material.

In the authors' methods: Researchers report that nucleated cell counts were estimated from reference gene primer amplification. Profiled with immunoSEQ multiplex PCR; TCRdb holds only in-frame clones, not every one. That table gives V, J and clone size, and the DNA gave D and trimming. The sample has 110,000 or so clones, approximately 88% seen once. Trimming pared 4 bases from V and 0 bases from J, leaving 16 bases between. Per germline, CDR1 SGHDT and CDR2 YYEEEE. The CDR3 consists of 16 residues. This receptor was taken from a human donor in a cohort sampled during active COVID-19. The V gene is TRBV5-6, the J gene TRBJ1-1; D unclear. Sequencing was done on a sample of peripheral blood. The CDR3 region is CASSPGGPGLNTEAFF. The CDR3 bases are TGTGCCAGCAGCCCGGGTGGCCCCGGGTTGAACACTGAAGCTTTCTTT.